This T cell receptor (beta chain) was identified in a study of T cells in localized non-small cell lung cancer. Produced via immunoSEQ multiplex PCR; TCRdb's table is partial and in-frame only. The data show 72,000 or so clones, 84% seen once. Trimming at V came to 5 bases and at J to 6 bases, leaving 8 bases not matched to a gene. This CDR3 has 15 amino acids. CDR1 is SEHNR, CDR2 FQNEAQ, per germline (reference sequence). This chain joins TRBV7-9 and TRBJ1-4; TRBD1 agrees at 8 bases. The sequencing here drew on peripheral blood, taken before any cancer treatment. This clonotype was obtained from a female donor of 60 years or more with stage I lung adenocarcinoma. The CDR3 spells CASSGWTGPDEKLFF. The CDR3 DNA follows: TGTGCCAGCAGCGGATGGACAGGGCCTGATGAAAAACTGTTTTTT.